One and the same sample provided the 22 T cell receptor beta chains below, sequenced in a study of blood T cell repertoires in COVID-19. Some clones are missing from TCRdb's copy, which holds only in-frame ones; the method was immunoSEQ multiplex PCR. The sample contains about 58,000 clones, roughly 85% of which appear only once. The sequencing sample was made of peripheral blood. Receptors originate from a human donor in a cohort sampled during active COVID-19.

The chain joins TRBV12-3 or TRBV12-4 to TRBJ2-7, with 7 bases fitting TRBD2. V dropped 6 bases and J dropped 3; count of bases not matched to a gene: 5. There are 13 residues in the CDR3. CDR3 nucleotides: TGTGCCAGCAGCCCGACTAGCTTCTACGAGCAGTACTTC. It specifies CASSPTSFYEQYF.

The chain links TRBV28 to TRBJ1-2, with TRBD1 identical over 9 bases. The CDR3 runs 15 residues. The germline V gene encodes CDR1 MDHEN and CDR2 SYDVKM. The junction had 11 bases not matched to a gene; V was cut back by 5 bases and J by 7 bases. The CDR3 loop reads CASSSAGTGLGGYTF. The CDR3 coding sequence is TGTGCCAGCAGTAGCGCCGGGACAGGGCTCGGTGGCTACACCTTC.

This chain links TRBV28 with TRBJ1-3; D is unclear. CDR3 length: 12 amino acids. Germline-derived CDR1 and CDR2 are MDHEN and SYDVKM. The V end was cut by 6 bases, the J end by 6 bases, with 9 bases between. The CDR3 here is CASSPIENTIYF. The CDR3 DNA is TGTGCCAGCAGCCCTATAGAAAACACCATATATTTT.

The V call is TRBV9, the J call TRBJ1-6, with 7 nucleotides matching TRBD1. J gave up 8 bases and V 1 base, and 9 bases lay outside the gene matches. Germline V CDR1 and CDR2: SGDLS, YYNGEE. CDR3 length: 16 residues. The CDR3 sequence: CASSVPSGGMDSPLHF. CDR3 sequence (DNA): TGTGCCAGCAGCGTACCCTCAGGGGGAATGGATTCACCCCTCCACTTT.

The rearrangement uses TRBV6-5 and TRBJ1-1; D is uncertain. The CDR3 is made up of 13 amino acids. Trimming cost V 4 bases and J 1 base, with 7 bases left between them. CDR1 is MNHEY and CDR2 is SVGAGI in the germline V gene. The CDR3 DNA follows: TGTGCCAGCAGTTTACAGTGGAACACTGAAGCTTTCTTT. It codes for CASSLQWNTEAFF.

In this sample, this clone turned up a few times. The chain couples TRBV30 to TRBJ1-5; D ambiguous. The germline V gene has CDR1 GTSNPN and CDR2 SVGIG (reference sequence). CDR3 size: 13 residues. The V and J ends lost 2 bases and 5 bases respectively, with 10 bases between them. The CDR3 bases are TGTGCCTGGAGTTCCGGGTGGGATCAGCCCCAGCATTTT. Translating it yields CAWSSGWDQPQHF.

The chain uses TRBV30 and TRBJ1-2; 7 bases align to TRBD1. CDR3 length equals 13 residues. CDR1 GTSNPN and CDR2 SVGIG come from the germline V gene (reference sequence). V lost 3 bases and J lost 4; bases outside the gene matches: 5. This CDR3 reads CAWSDRDSYGYTF. CDR3 nucleotides: TGTGCCTGGAGCGACCGGGACAGCTATGGCTACACCTTC.

The V gene is TRBV4-1, the J gene TRBJ1-5, with D maybe TRBD1 (6 bases). There are 16 residues in the CDR3. Germline loops: CDR1 MGHRA, CDR2 YSYEKL. Trimming took 3 bases from V and 7 from J, leaving 19 bases between them. Here the CDR3 DNA reads TGCGCCAGCAGCCAGGGGACACCATTGTTAAGGCAGCCCCAGCATTTT. This translates into CASSQGTPLLRQPQHF.

The V and J genes are TRBV4-2 and TRBJ2-1; 9 bases line up with TRBD2. After removal of 4 bases from V and 6 bases from J, the junction contained 10 bases not matched to a gene. Germline CDR1 is LGHNA and CDR2 is YNFKEQ. The CDR3 is made up of 16 amino acids. As DNA, the CDR3 is TGTGCCAGCAGCCCCCTCATGCAGCGGGGGGTCAATGAGCAGTTCTTC. Its protein product is CASSPLMQRGVNEQFF.

This sequence joins TRBV5-1 and TRBJ2-1; possible D gene TRBD2, 6 bases. Germline CDR1 SGHRS, CDR2 YFSETQ. The germline V and J ends were trimmed by 4 bases and 4 bases, with 18 bases remaining between them. The CDR3 runs 16 residues. Written as DNA, the CDR3 is TGCGCCAGCAGCCATGGGGCAGCGGGCGGATACAATGAGCAGTTCTTC. Its protein product is CASSHGAAGGYNEQFF. Supplemented by reference TRBV5-1 and TRBJ2-1, the full variable domain reads KAGVTQTPRYLIKTRGQQVTLSCSPISGHRSVSWYQQTPGQGLQFLFEYFSETQRNKGNFPGRFSGRQFSNSRSEMNVSTLELGDSALYLCASSHGAAGGYNEQFFGPGTRLTVL.

The rearrangement uses TRBV7-7 and TRBJ2-1; no definite D call. CDR1 SSHAT and CDR2 FNYEAQ come from the germline V gene (reference sequence). The CDR3 covers 13 residues. The V end was cut by 5 bases, the J end by 5 bases, with 10 bases between. CDR3 DNA sequence: TGTGCCAGCAGCCCTCGCTTAGACAATGAGCAGTTCTTC. It codes for CASSPRLDNEQFF.

The chain employs TRBV7-9 and TRBJ1-3; 7 bases are shared with TRBD1. The junction had 6 bases not matched to a gene; V was cut back by 3 bases and J by 4 bases. The length of the CDR3 is 15 residues. Germline CDR1 reads SEHNR; CDR2 reads FQNEAQ (reference sequence). The CDR3 reads CASSFDRVLGNTIYF. For the CDR3, the DNA is TGTGCCAGCAGCTTTGACAGGGTCCTAGGAAACACCATATATTTT.

This clone has just a few counts. The gene calls are TRBV6-5 and TRBJ2-7; 12 bases agree with TRBD2. The germline V gene has CDR1 MNHEY and CDR2 SVGAGI. Trimming took 5 bases from V and 3 from J; bases not matched to a gene: 2. The CDR3 loop spans 14 amino acids. In DNA, the CDR3 is TGTGCCAGCAGTCGGACTAGCGGGGTCTACGAGCAGTACTTC. This sequence encodes CASSRTSGVYEQYF.

The chain has TRBV6-5 and TRBJ2-3, with 12 nucleotides matching TRBD2. The V gene end was trimmed by 4 bases and the J gene end by 5 bases; junction bases not matched to a gene: 4. This CDR3 has 15 residues. Germline CDR1 MNHEY, CDR2 SVGAGI. The CDR3 protein is CASSSASGGVDTQYF. CDR3 DNA: TGTGCCAGCAGTTCCGCTAGCGGGGGGGTAGATACGCAGTATTTT.

The chain links TRBV19 to TRBJ1-1; 10 nucleotides match TRBD1. There are 15 residues in the CDR3. Germline V gene sequence: CDR1 LNHDA, CDR2 SQIVND (reference sequence). V dropped 6 bases and J dropped 4; count of bases not matched to a gene: 8. This CDR3 is CASRKRQGAGTEAFF. DNA of the CDR3: TGTGCCAGTAGGAAGAGACAGGGGGCGGGCACTGAAGCTTTCTTT.

The CDR3 DNA follows: TGTGCCAGCAGCTCGACAGGGAAACATGGCTACACCTTC. Translated: CASSSTGKHGYTF. This rearrangement joins TRBV11-2 to TRBJ1-2; 7 bases map to TRBD1. This CDR3 spans 13 amino acids. The V gene's germline CDR1 is SGHAT and CDR2 FQNNGV. V gave up 4 bases and J gave up 6 bases; unmatched junction bases: 5. The whole variable domain, filled in from reference TRBV11-2 and TRBJ1-2, reads EAGVAQSPRYKIIEKRQSVAFWCNPISGHATLYWYQQILGQGPKLLIQFQNNGVVDDSQLPKDRFSAERLKGVDSTLKIQPAKLEDSAVYLCASSSTGKHGYTFGSGTRLTVV.

J is TRBJ2-2 and V is TRBV2; 13 bases are shared with TRBD2. The V gene's germline CDR1 is SNHLY and CDR2 FYNNEI. The CDR3 is 16 amino acids. V trimming: 6 bases; J trimming: 5 bases; junction bases outside the gene matches: 6. The CDR3 region has the DNA TGTGCCAGCAGAGGTCCGGGACTAGCGGGGACCGGGGAGCTGTTTTTT. Residues: CASRGPGLAGTGELFF.

This chain uses TRBV7-2 with TRBJ1-1, with 8 bases identical to TRBD1. The CDR3 consists of 14 residues. Germline CDR1 and CDR2: SGHTA and FQGNSA. J was trimmed by 3 bases and V by 4 bases; bases with no gene match: 4. The CDR3 region has the DNA TGTGCCAGCAGCTCACAGGGGGTGTACACTGAAGCTTTCTTT. Translated, it gives CASSSQGVYTEAFF. Based on the CDR3 plus reference TRBV7-2 and TRBJ1-1, the full variable domain is GAGVSQSPSNKVTEKGKDVELRCDPISGHTALYWYRQSLGQGLEFLIYFQGNSAPDKSGLPSDRFSAERTGGSVSTLTIQRTQQEDSAVYLCASSSQGVYTEAFFGQGTRLTVV.

The chain combines TRBV10-1 with TRBJ2-7; 10 nucleotides agree with TRBD2. Germline lookup yields CDR1 WNHNN and CDR2 SYGVQD (reference sequence). The CDR3 is made up of 15 amino acids. The V and J ends lost 0 bases and 4 bases, in that order; junction bases with no gene match: 3. The CDR3 nucleotides are TGCGCCAGCAGTGAGTCGGGGACTAGCGTTTACGAGCAGTACTTC. As protein: CASSESGTSVYEQYF.

The V call is TRBV10-3, the J call TRBJ2-5; TRBD1 aligns across 7 bases. Germline assignment: CDR1 ENHRY and CDR2 SYGVKD. Unmatched junction bases numbered 9, after V lost 4 bases and J lost 4 bases. CDR3 length equals 15 residues. The CDR3 here is CAISGATGKGETQYF. The CDR3 DNA is TGTGCCATCAGTGGGGCGACAGGGAAGGGAGAGACCCAGTACTTC.

V gene TRBV7-3 combines with J gene TRBJ2-3, with a weak D call TRBD2 (5 bases). CDR1 SGHTA and CDR2 FQGTGA come from the germline V gene. The CDR3 runs 15 residues. The ends were cut back, 3 bases at V and 0 bases at J, with 10 bases in the middle. CDR3 nucleotide sequence: TGTGCCAGCAGCTTTGAGGGATCTAGCACAGATACGCAGTATTTT. This translates into CASSFEGSSTDTQYF.

This clone occurred once. The gene calls are TRBV6-5 and TRBJ1-4; D ambiguous. The CDR3 totals 14 residues. The germline gives CDR1 MNHEY, CDR2 SVGAGI. Between the trimmed V and J ends, which lost 0 bases and 1 base, there was a span of 3 bases. In DNA form, the CDR3 reads TGTGCCAGCAGTTACTCCAGAACTAATGAAAAACTGTTTTTT. It yields the protein CASSYSRTNEKLFF.